This entry lists 7 T cell receptor beta chains sequenced from one sample in a study of T cells in Graves' hyperthyroidism and ophthalmopathy. RNA transcripts provided the source from which TCR beta CDR3 regions were amplified. The TCR CDR3 first-round RT-PCR relied on the HTBI primer set. TCRdb reprocessed the multiplex PCR reads via MiXCR and lists one record per CDR3 protein. The table shows around 700,000 distinct CDR3 sequences, with around a sixth occurring only once. Input material: blood. The source of these receptors is a woman between 45 and 65 years old with Graves' hyperthyroidism that later progressed to Graves' ophthalmopathy.

This clonotype was picked up one time. A read error may be the cause here, since a much bigger clone is one base away. This is likely a read error, given that the CDR3 carries no conserved phenylalanine or tryptophan at its end. The CDR3 here is CASSGPGQGPYEQYL. The CDR3 DNA sequence: TGTGCCAGCAGCGGCCCGGGACAGGGTCCTTACGAGCAGTACCTC. This chain links TRBV7-9 with TRBJ2-7; TRBD1 matches 9 bases. Per germline, CDR1 SEHNR and CDR2 FQNEAQ (reference sequence). The ends lost 5 bases at V and 4 bases at J; junction bases unmatched: 9. The CDR3 is 15 residues long.

This clonotype was seen at least ten times. The V gene is TRBV11-2, the J gene TRBJ1-4; D not resolved. Germline values: CDR1 SGHAT, CDR2 FQNNGV. V was cut by 1 base and J by 11 bases, with 14 bases left in between. The CDR3 runs to 14 residues. CDR3 loop: CASSLGETLDKLFF. CDR3 coding DNA: TGTGCCAGCAGCTTAGGGGAGACGCTCGACAAACTGTTTTTT.

This clonotype was picked up a small number of times. The chain carries TRBV5-1 and TRBJ2-2, with 7 bases lining up with TRBD1. Germline V CDR1 and CDR2: SGHRS, YFSETQ. J gave up 2 bases and V 2 bases, and 6 bases lay outside the gene matches. The length of the CDR3 is 16 residues. Here the CDR3 DNA reads TGCGCCAGCAGCTTAGGGGGACAGCTCAACACCGGGGAGCTGTTTTTT. This gives the protein CASSLGGQLNTGELFF.

This clonotype has a count of ten or more. The genes are TRBV12-3 or TRBV12-4 and TRBJ1-5, with D uncertain. V was pared by 6 bases and J by 5 bases, with 20 bases between. This CDR3 has 16 amino acids. The CDR3 loop is CASRLSLTGRDQPQHF. For the CDR3, the DNA is TGTGCCAGCAGATTGTCACTAACTGGCAGAGATCAGCCCCAGCATTTT.

This clonotype was seen repeatedly, ten times or more. This rearrangement joins TRBV20-1 to TRBJ2-5; D is possibly TRBD2 (7 bases). The germline CDR1 and CDR2 sequences are DFQATT and SNEGSKA (reference sequence). Trimming removed 7 bases at V and 2 bases at J, with 17 bases between. The CDR3 is 14 residues long. In DNA form, the CDR3 reads TGCAGTGGCGAGGGGGGGCAGGGTCAAGAGACCCAGTACTTC. This encodes CSGEGGQGQETQYF.

This rearrangement joins TRBV7-6 to TRBJ1-5, with D possibly being TRBD1 (5 bases). The V and J ends lost 1 base and 6 bases respectively, with 13 bases between them. CDR3 length equals 15 residues. Germline CDR1 is SGHVS and CDR2 is FNYEAQ. CDR3 bases: TGTGCCAGCAGCTTAGATGGGAATAGGGGTCAGCCCCAGCATTTT. This codes for CASSLDGNRGQPQHF.

This chain joins TRBV27 and TRBJ1-1, with D uncertain. The germline CDR1 and CDR2 sequences are MNHEY and SMNVEV (reference sequence). V lost 3 bases to trimming and J lost 7 bases, with 12 bases between them. There are 13 residues in the CDR3. The CDR3: CASSFSGPLEAFF. The CDR3 DNA reads as TGTGCCAGCAGTTTTAGTGGCCCGCTTGAAGCTTTCTTT.